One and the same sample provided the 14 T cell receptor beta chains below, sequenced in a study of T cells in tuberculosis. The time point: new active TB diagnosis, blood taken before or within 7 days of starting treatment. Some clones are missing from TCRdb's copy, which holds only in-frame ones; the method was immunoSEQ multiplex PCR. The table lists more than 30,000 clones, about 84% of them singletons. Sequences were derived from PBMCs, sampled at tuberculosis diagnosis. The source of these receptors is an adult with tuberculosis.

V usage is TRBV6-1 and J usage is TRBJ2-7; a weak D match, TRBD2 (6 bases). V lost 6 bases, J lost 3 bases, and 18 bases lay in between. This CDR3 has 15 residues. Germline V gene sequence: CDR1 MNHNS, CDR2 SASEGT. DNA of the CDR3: TGTGCCAGCAGCGAGGGACTCGAGGTGCTCTACGAGCAGTACTTC. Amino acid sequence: CASSEGLEVLYEQYF.

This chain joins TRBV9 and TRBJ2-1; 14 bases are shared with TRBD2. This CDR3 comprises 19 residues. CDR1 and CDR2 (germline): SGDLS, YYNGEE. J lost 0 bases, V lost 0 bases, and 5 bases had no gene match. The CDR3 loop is CASSVEGLAGDRSYNEQFF. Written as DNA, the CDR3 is TGTGCCAGCAGCGTAGAGGGACTAGCGGGGGACCGCTCCTACAATGAGCAGTTCTTC.

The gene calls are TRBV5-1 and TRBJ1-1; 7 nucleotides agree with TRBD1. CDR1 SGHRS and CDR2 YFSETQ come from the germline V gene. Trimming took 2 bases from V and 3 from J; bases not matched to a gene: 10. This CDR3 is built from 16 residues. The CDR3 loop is CASSFTRTGRDTEAFF. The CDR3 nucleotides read TGCGCCAGCAGCTTTACCCGGACAGGCAGGGACACTGAAGCTTTCTTT.

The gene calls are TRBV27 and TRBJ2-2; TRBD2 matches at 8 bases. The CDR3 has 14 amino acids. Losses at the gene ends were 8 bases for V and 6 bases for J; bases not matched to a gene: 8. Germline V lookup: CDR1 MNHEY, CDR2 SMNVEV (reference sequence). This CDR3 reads CASSRGGMAGELFF. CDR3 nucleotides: TGTGCCAGCTCACGGGGGGGAATGGCCGGGGAGCTGTTTTTT.

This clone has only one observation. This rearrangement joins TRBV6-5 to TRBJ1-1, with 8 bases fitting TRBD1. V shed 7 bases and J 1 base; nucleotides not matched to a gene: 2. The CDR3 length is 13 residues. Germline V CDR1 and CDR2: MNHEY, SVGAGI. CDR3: CASMGQANTEAFF. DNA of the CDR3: TGTGCCAGCATGGGACAGGCGAACACTGAAGCTTTCTTT.

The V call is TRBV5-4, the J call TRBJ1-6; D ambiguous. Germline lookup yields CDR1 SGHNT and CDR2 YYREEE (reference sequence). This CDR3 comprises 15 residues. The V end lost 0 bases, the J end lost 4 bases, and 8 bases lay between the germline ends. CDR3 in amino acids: CASSLGDLYNSPLHF. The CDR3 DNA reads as TGTGCCAGCAGCTTGGGCGACTTATATAATTCACCCCTCCACTTT.

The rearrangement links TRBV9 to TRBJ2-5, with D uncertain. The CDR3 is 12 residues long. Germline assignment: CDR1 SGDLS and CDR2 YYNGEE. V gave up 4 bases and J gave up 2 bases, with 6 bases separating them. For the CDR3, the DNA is TGTGCCAGCAGCCGAGATCAAGAGACCCAGTACTTC. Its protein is CASSRDQETQYF.

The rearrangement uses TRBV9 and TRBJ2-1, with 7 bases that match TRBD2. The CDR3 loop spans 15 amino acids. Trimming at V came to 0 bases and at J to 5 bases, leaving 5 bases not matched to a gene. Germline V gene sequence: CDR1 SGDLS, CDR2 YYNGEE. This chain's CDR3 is CASSVDGGSHNEQFF. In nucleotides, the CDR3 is TGTGCCAGCAGCGTAGATGGCGGGAGCCACAATGAGCAGTTCTTC.

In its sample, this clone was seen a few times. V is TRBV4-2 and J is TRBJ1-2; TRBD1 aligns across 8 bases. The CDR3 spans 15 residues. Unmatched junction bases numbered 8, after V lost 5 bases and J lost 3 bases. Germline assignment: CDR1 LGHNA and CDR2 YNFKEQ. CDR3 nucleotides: TGTGCCAGCAGCGAAGGACAGGGACAGGACTATGGCTACACCTTC. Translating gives CASSEGQGQDYGYTF.

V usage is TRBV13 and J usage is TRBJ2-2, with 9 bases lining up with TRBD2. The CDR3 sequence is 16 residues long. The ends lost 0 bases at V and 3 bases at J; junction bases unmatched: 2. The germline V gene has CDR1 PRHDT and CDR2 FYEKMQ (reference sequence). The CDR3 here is CASSLGTSGYTGELFF. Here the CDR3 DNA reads TGTGCCAGCAGCTTAGGGACTAGCGGATACACCGGGGAGCTGTTTTTT.

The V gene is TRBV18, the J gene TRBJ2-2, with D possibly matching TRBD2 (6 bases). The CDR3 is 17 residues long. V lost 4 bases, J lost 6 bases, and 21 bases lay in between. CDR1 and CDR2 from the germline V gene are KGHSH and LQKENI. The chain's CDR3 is CASSLLGDQGGAGELFF. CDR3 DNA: TGTGCCAGCTCACTCCTGGGGGATCAGGGAGGCGCCGGGGAGCTGTTTTTT.

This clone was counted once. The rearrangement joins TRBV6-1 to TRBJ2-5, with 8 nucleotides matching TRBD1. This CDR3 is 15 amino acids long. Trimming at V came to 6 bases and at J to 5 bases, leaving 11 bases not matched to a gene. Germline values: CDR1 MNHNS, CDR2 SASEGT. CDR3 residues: CASRAWDRWGETQYF. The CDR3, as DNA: TGTGCCAGCAGAGCATGGGACAGGTGGGGGGAGACCCAGTACTTC.

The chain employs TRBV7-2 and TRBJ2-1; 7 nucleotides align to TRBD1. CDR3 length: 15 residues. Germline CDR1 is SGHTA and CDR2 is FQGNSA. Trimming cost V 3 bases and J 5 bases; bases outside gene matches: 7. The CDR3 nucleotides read TGTGCCAGCAGCTTGACAGGGTTGAGGGACAATGAGCAGTTCTTC. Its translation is CASSLTGLRDNEQFF.

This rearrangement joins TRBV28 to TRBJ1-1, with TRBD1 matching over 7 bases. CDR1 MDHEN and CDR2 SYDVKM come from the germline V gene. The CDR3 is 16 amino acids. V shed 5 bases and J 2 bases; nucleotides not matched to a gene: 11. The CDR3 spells CASSPRDRRLNTEAFF. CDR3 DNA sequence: TGTGCCAGCAGTCCCCGGGACAGACGACTCAACACTGAAGCTTTCTTT.